The rows below give T cell receptor beta chains drawn from one sample of a study of CD8+CD57+ T cells in acquired aplastic anemia. TCRdb reprocessed the reads via MiXCR and lists one record per CDR3 protein. The sample has hundreds of thousands of distinct CDR3 sequences; over 25% are singletons. Sample: sorted CD4+, CD8+, or CD8+CD57+ T cells (not recorded which) from PBMCs. Every receptor here comes from a human donor with aplastic anemia. CDR3s include the opening cysteine and the closing phenylalanine or tryptophan. D genes are given only for firm matches. The size entry is marked missing in some rows and otherwise reads once, few, many or a size class.

D: -
length: 13
V: TRBV12-3/TRBV12-4
J: TRBJ1-2
size: few
CDR3: CASSLWGGYGYTF
DNA: TGTGCCAGCAGTTTATGGGGGGGCTATGGCTACACCTTC

D: -
length: 17
V: TRBV7-8
J: TRBJ1-5
size: -
CDR3: CASSLSAYRVRNQPQHF
DNA: TGTGCCAGCAGCCTAAGCGCCTACAGGGTTCGAAATCAGCCCCAGCATTTT

D: -
length: 13
V: TRBV20-1
J: TRBJ1-5
size: many
CDR3: CSARHRVGQPQHF
DNA: TGCAGTGCTAGACATCGGGTAGGGCAGCCCCAGCATTTT

D: -
length: 14
V: TRBV10-3
J: TRBJ1-6
size: many
CDR3: CAISESSTNSPLHF
DNA: TGTGCCATCAGTGAGTCCAGCACTAATTCACCCCTCCACTTT

D: -
length: 14
V: TRBV5-4
J: TRBJ2-5
size: -
CDR3: CASSLDRAVETQYF
DNA: TGTGCCAGCAGCTTGGATAGGGCCGTGGAGACCCAGTACTTC

D: TRBD2
length: 16
V: TRBV20-1
J: TRBJ2-1
size: -
CDR3: CSGLAGAGWSYNEQFF
DNA: TGCAGTGGACTAGCGGGAGCCGGATGGTCCTACAATGAGCAGTTCTTC

D: -
length: 14
V: TRBV5-1
J: TRBJ2-7
size: -
CDR3: CASSTSSLSYEQYF
DNA: TGCGCCAGCAGCACTTCGAGTCTATCCTACGAGCAGTACTTC

D: -
length: 12
V: TRBV28
J: TRBJ1-5
size: -
CDR3: CASIGFNQPQHF
DNA: TGTGCCAGCATCGGGTTCAATCAGCCCCAGCATTTT

D: -
length: 16
V: TRBV4-3
J: TRBJ2-2
size: -
CDR3: CASSPCWVANTGELFF
DNA: TGCGCCAGCAGCCCTTGTTGGGTTGCGAACACCGGGGAGCTGTTTTTT

D: TRBD1
length: 14
V: TRBV10-3
J: TRBJ1-5
size: many
CDR3: CAISGTGENQPQHF
DNA: TGTGCCATCAGTGGGACAGGGGAAAATCAGCCCCAGCATTTT

D: -
length: 14
V: TRBV5-1
J: TRBJ2-7
size: -
CDR3: CASSLVTTAREQYF
DNA: TGCGCCAGCAGCTTGGTTACGACAGCCCGCGAGCAGTACTTC

D: -
length: 15
V: TRBV7-9
J: TRBJ2-5
size: few
CDR3: CASSQSDGRAETQYF
DNA: TGTGCCAGCAGCCAATCTGACGGCAGAGCAGAGACCCAGTACTTC

D: TRBD1
length: 13
V: TRBV7-2
J: TRBJ1-2
size: -
CDR3: CASSLATGTGRTF
DNA: TGTGCCAGCAGCTTAGCCACCGGGACAGGGAGGACCTTC

D: -
length: 13
V: TRBV7-6
J: TRBJ2-7
size: few
CDR3: CASSILAKGEQYF
DNA: TGTGCCAGCAGCATCCTAGCAAAAGGGGAGCAGTACTTC

D: -
length: 15
V: TRBV10-3
J: TRBJ2-7
size: few
CDR3: CASSSPVLNSYEQYF
DNA: TGTGCCAGCAGTTCCCCAGTTTTAAACTCCTACGAGCAGTACTTC

D: -
length: 14
V: TRBV2
J: TRBJ1-2
size: many
CDR3: CASSENQRNYGYTF
DNA: TGTGCCAGCAGTGAAAATCAAAGGAACTATGGCTACACCTTC

D: -
length: 13
V: TRBV29-1
J: TRBJ1-2
size: few
CDR3: CSVGTTVNYGYTF
DNA: TGCAGCGTCGGGACAACCGTCAACTATGGCTACACCTTC

D: -
length: 14
V: TRBV15
J: TRBJ1-2
size: -
CDR3: CATSSGTPGYGYTF
DNA: TGTGCCACCAGCAGTGGGACGCCGGGCTATGGCTACACCTTC

D: TRBD1
length: 16
V: TRBV20-1
J: TRBJ1-3
size: few
CDR3: CSARITGQAPGNTIYF
DNA: TGCAGTGCTAGAATAACGGGACAGGCCCCTGGAAACACCATATATTTT

D: TRBD1
length: 15
V: TRBV7-2
J: TRBJ2-7
size: many
CDR3: CASSFGTGGTYEQYF
DNA: TGTGCCAGCAGCTTCGGGACAGGGGGGACCTACGAGCAGTACTTC

D: TRBD2
length: 14
V: TRBV29-1
J: TRBJ2-7
size: many
CDR3: CSVGVAGSVYEQYF
DNA: TGCAGCGTTGGGGTAGCGGGATCAGTCTACGAGCAGTACTTC

D: -
length: 14
V: TRBV3-1
J: TRBJ1-2
size: -
CDR3: CASSQGGEAYGYTF
DNA: TGTGCCAGCAGCCAGGGGGGGGAAGCCTATGGCTACACCTTC

D: -
length: 13
V: TRBV20-1
J: TRBJ1-1
size: few
CDR3: CSVLQGSDTEAFF
DNA: TGCAGTGTATTACAGGGTTCGGACACTGAAGCTTTCTTT

D: -
length: 13
V: TRBV2
J: TRBJ2-7
size: -
CDR3: CASSPGGTTEQYF
DNA: TGTGCCAGCAGCCCAGGGGGGACTACCGAGCAGTACTTC

D: -
length: 15
V: TRBV5-6
J: TRBJ1-3
size: -
CDR3: CASSLTGIRRNTIYF
DNA: TGTGCCAGCAGCTTGACAGGGATTCGTAGAAACACCATATATTTT

D: -
length: 13
V: TRBV29-1
J: TRBJ2-7
size: many
CDR3: CSAVVTGIHEQYF
DNA: TGCAGCGCCGTAGTTACGGGGATCCACGAGCAGTACTTC

D: TRBD2
length: 13
V: TRBV29-1
J: TRBJ2-1
size: many
CDR3: CSVRTSLGNEQFF
DNA: TGCAGCGTGCGGACTAGCCTAGGCAATGAGCAGTTCTTC

D: -
length: 14
V: TRBV7-2
J: TRBJ2-5
size: -
CDR3: CASSLGTLKETQYF
DNA: TGTGCCAGCAGCTTAGGGACTCTTAAGGAGACCCAGTACTTC

D: -
length: 14
V: TRBV7-8
J: TRBJ2-2
size: -
CDR3: CASSRPGGAGELFF
DNA: TGTGCCAGCAGCCGACCTGGAGGCGCCGGGGAGCTGTTTTTT

D: -
length: 14
V: TRBV30
J: TRBJ1-3
size: -
CDR3: CAWMRGNRGNTIYF
DNA: TGTGCCTGGATGCGTGGGAATAGGGGAAACACCATATATTTT

D: -
length: 14
V: TRBV6-5
J: TRBJ1-1
size: -
CDR3: CASSYTGPGAEAFF
DNA: TGTGCCAGCAGTTACACCGGGCCAGGGGCTGAAGCTTTCTTT

D: TRBD1
length: 13
V: TRBV15
J: TRBJ2-7
size: -
CDR3: CASRRTGFNEQYF
DNA: TGTGCCAGCAGGAGGACAGGGTTCAACGAGCAGTACTTC

D: -
length: 14
V: TRBV19
J: TRBJ1-3
size: -
CDR3: CASSTNAYGYTIYF
DNA: TGTGCCAGTAGTACAAACGCCTATGGCTACACCATATATTTT

D: -
length: 16
V: TRBV4-3
J: TRBJ2-7
size: -
CDR3: CARAPAPGARYYEQYF
DNA: TGCGCCAGAGCTCCTGCCCCGGGGGCTCGTTACTACGAGCAGTACTTC

D: -
length: 11
V: TRBV29-1
J: TRBJ1-1
size: many
CDR3: CSVGTQRGAFF
DNA: TGCAGCGTGGGGACCCAAAGGGGGGCTTTCTTT

D: TRBD2
length: 16
V: TRBV11-2
J: TRBJ2-5
size: few
CDR3: CASSSGTSGGQETQYF
DNA: TGTGCCAGCAGCTCAGGGACTAGCGGGGGCCAAGAGACCCAGTACTTC

D: TRBD1
length: 14
V: TRBV2
J: TRBJ1-5
size: -
CDR3: CASIEGTGNQPQHF
DNA: TGTGCCAGCATAGAGGGGACAGGGAATCAGCCCCAGCATTTT

D: TRBD1
length: 15
V: TRBV10-3
J: TRBJ1-2
size: few
CDR3: CAISESTGGVYGYTF
DNA: TGTGCCATCAGTGAGTCGACAGGGGGGGTCTATGGCTACACCTTC

D: -
length: 14
V: TRBV29-1
J: TRBJ2-7
size: many
CDR3: CSVVDSPSSYEQYF
DNA: TGCAGCGTTGTAGACAGTCCCAGCTCCTACGAGCAGTACTTC

D: -
length: 15
V: TRBV7-3
J: TRBJ2-7
size: many
CDR3: CASSLLGGANYEQYF
DNA: TGTGCCAGCAGCCTACTTGGGGGCGCGAACTACGAGCAGTACTTC

D: -
length: 13
V: TRBV30
J: TRBJ1-4
size: -
CDR3: CAWTQGTAEKLFF
DNA: TGTGCCTGGACCCAGGGAACAGCTGAAAAACTGTTTTTT

D: -
length: 15
V: TRBV7-2
J: TRBJ1-5
size: many
CDR3: CASSPVYNSNQPQHF
DNA: TGTGCCAGCAGCCCGGTCTACAATAGCAATCAGCCCCAGCATTTT

D: -
length: 15
V: TRBV9
J: TRBJ2-1
size: few
CDR3: CASSVVATAYNEQFF
DNA: TGTGCCAGCAGCGTAGTAGCGACGGCCTACAATGAGCAGTTCTTC

D: -
length: 10
V: TRBV2
J: TRBJ2-1
size: few
CDR3: CASRNNEQFF
DNA: TGTGCCAGCAGAAATAATGAGCAGTTCTTC